These 11 T cell receptor beta chains were all obtained from the same sample, sequenced in a study of blood T cell repertoires in COVID-19. Method: immunoSEQ multiplex PCR; TCRdb's copy keeps in-frame clones and lacks some. The table has a few hundred thousand clones, around 92% seen once. Material for sequencing was peripheral blood. The receptors were gathered from a woman younger than 45 with COVID-19, enrolled during active disease.

This rearrangement joins TRBV19 to TRBJ1-4, with D tentatively TRBD1 (5 bases). Trimming removed 5 bases from V and 5 bases from J, with 12 bases in between. This CDR3 is built from 14 residues. Germline V gives CDR1 LNHDA, CDR2 SQIVND (reference sequence). The CDR3: CASSVMPGNEKLFF. The CDR3 DNA reads as TGTGCCAGTAGTGTAATGCCAGGGAATGAAAAACTGTTTTTT.

The rearrangement links TRBV7-2 to TRBJ2-1, with a tentative D call TRBD2 (8 bases). The CDR3 contains 16 residues. Germline CDR1 and CDR2: SGHTA and FQGNSA. V lost 5 bases and J lost 3, with 17 bases in between. CDR3 amino acids: CASSPDRTSHYNEQFF. The DNA of the CDR3 is TGTGCCAGCAGCCCGGACAGGACTAGCCACTACAATGAGCAGTTCTTC.

In this sample, this clone turned up a few times. This chain links TRBV12-2 with TRBJ1-1. TRBV12-2 is reported as a pseudogene. This CDR3 is 13 amino acids long. Here the CDR3 reads CASRHRGVGEAFF. CDR3 DNA: TGTGCAAGTCGTCACCGTGGCGTCGGGGAAGCTTTCTTT.

The gene calls are TRBV7-2 and TRBJ2-5; possibly TRBD2 for D (5 bases). This CDR3 is built from 14 residues. Per the germline V gene, CDR1 is SGHTA and CDR2 is FQGNSA. V dropped 4 bases and J dropped 1 base, with 10 bases sitting between them. CDR3 DNA: TGTGCCAGCAGCTCAGGTAGCGTCCAAGAGACCCAGTACTTC. It specifies CASSSGSVQETQYF. Combining the CDR3 with reference TRBV7-2 and TRBJ2-5 gives the whole variable domain GAGVSQSPSNKVTEKGKDVELRCDPISGHTALYWYRQSLGQGLEFLIYFQGNSAPDKSGLPSDRFSAERTGGSVSTLTIQRTQQEDSAVYLCASSSGSVQETQYFGPGTRLLVL.

This sequence joins TRBV19 and TRBJ1-2; 10 nucleotides align to TRBD1. The length of the CDR3 is 16 residues. Germline CDR1 is LNHDA and CDR2 is SQIVND (reference sequence). V gave up 9 bases and J gave up 10 bases; unmatched junction bases: 20. CDR3: CASHPPGQGMDSAYTF. CDR3 DNA sequence: TGTGCCAGCCACCCCCCGGGACAGGGGATGGATTCGGCCTACACCTTC.

V usage is TRBV19 and J usage is TRBJ2-1; perhaps TRBD2 as D (6 bases). This CDR3 has 14 amino acids. Germline V lookup: CDR1 LNHDA, CDR2 SQIVND (reference sequence). The V end lost 7 bases, the J end lost 6 bases, and 16 bases lay between the germline ends. The CDR3 loop is CASTPSRDSNEQFF. CDR3 nucleotide sequence: TGTGCCAGTACCCCTTCCCGGGACTCCAATGAGCAGTTCTTC. The full variable domain, with the rest looked up from reference TRBV19 and TRBJ2-1, is DGGITQSPKYLFRKEGQNVTLSCEQNLNHDAMYWYRQDPGQGLRLIYYSQIVNDFQKGDIAEGYSVSREKKESFPLTVTSAQKNPTAFYLCASTPSRDSNEQFFGPGTRLTVL.

This chain links TRBV18 with TRBJ1-1; no firm D call. V lost 4 bases to trimming and J lost 10 bases, with 10 bases between them. CDR3 length: 11 residues. Germline CDR1 is KGHSH and CDR2 is LQKENI. Here the CDR3 DNA reads TGTGCCAGCTCACACGATGTGGCAGCTTTCTTT. It codes for CASSHDVAAFF.

This CDR3 is CASSFWTGATNEKLFF. The CDR3 DNA is TGTGCCAGCAGTTTCTGGACAGGAGCAACTAATGAAAAACTGTTTTTT. The rearrangement links TRBV27 to TRBJ1-4, with 7 positions matching TRBD1. V shed 3 bases, J shed 0 bases, and the junction held 4 bases outside the gene matches. CDR3 length: 16 amino acids. Germline CDR1 reads MNHEY; CDR2 reads SMNVEV (reference sequence).

The V call is TRBV10-2, the J call TRBJ1-6; D may be TRBD1 (6 bases). Germline-derived CDR1 and CDR2 are WSHSY and SAAADI. The CDR3 has 19 amino acids. Trimming took off 7 bases at V and 1 base at J, with 23 bases between the two ends. CDR3 loop: CASIGPGDRHRSYNSPLHF. CDR3 sequence (DNA): TGCGCCAGCATAGGGCCAGGGGACCGTCATAGGTCCTATAATTCACCCCTCCACTTT.

The V gene is TRBV28, the J gene TRBJ2-7, with 7 bases matching TRBD1. Trimming cost V 3 bases and J 7 bases; bases outside gene matches: 9. From germline, CDR1 is MDHEN and CDR2 SYDVKM. CDR3 length: 14 amino acids. CDR3 region: CASSFGDRLYEQYF. As DNA, the CDR3 is TGTGCCAGCAGTTTTGGGGACAGACTCTATGAGCAGTACTTC.

The chain uses TRBV2 and TRBJ2-5, with 10 positions matching TRBD2. The CDR3 is 18 residues long. Trimming removed 4 bases from V and 5 bases from J; junction bases left unmatched: 16. Germline loops: CDR1 SNHLY, CDR2 FYNNEI. The CDR3 DNA sequence: TGTGCCAGCAGTGTCAACCCCCCCGGAGCGGGAGGGGGGGAGACCCAGTACTTC. This gives the protein CASSVNPPGAGGGETQYF.